This T cell receptor (beta chain) emerged from a study of T cells after yellow fever vaccination. Points from the study as a whole: Detected again after the booster were most primary-vaccination clones, at 95% to 98% CD4 and 80% to 90% CD8.

This clonotype was seen only once. The antigen remains unidentified. A much larger clone is a single base away; this may be a read error. It is likely a read error, because the conserved phenylalanine at the end of the CDR3 is missing. TCRdb redid the calling of the 5' RACE reads with MiXCR, one entry per CDR3 protein. Seen here are about 630,000 distinct CDR3 sequences, 9% to 15% observed once, and the top ten hold around 14%. CDR3 length: 10 amino acids. Germline V lookup: CDR1 SQVTM, CDR2 ANQGSEA. Trimming left V 5 bases short and J 5 bases short, with 4 bases between. This TCR was sampled from a young man who received the YFV17D yellow fever vaccine. The chain combines TRBV29-1 with TRBJ2-1; D gene unclear. The sample consisted of PBMCs, taken on the day of the yellow fever booster vaccination. Here the CDR3 DNA reads TGCAGCGTTTCTAACAATGAGCAGTTCTCC. Protein: CSVSNNEQFS.